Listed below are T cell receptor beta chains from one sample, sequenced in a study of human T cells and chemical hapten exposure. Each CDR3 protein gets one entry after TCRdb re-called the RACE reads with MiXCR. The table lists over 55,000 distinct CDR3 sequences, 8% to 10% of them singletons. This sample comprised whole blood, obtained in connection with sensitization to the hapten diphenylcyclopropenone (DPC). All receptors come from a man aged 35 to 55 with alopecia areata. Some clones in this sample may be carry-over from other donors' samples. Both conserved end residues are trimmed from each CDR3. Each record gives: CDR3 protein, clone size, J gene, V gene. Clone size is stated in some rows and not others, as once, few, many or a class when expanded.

CDR3aa: ASSFLAGGRTDTQY
abundance: many
j_gene: TRBJ2-3
v_gene: TRBV11-2

CDR3aa: ASSFQGNTEAF
abundance: NA
j_gene: TRBJ1-1
v_gene: TRBV27

CDR3aa: SASGRGHSEQY
abundance: many
j_gene: TRBJ2-7
v_gene: TRBV20-1

CDR3aa: ATRKGGDNSPLH
abundance: few
j_gene: TRBJ1-6
v_gene: TRBV3-1

CDR3aa: ASSEAGFTEAF
abundance: many
j_gene: TRBJ1-1
v_gene: TRBV7-9

CDR3aa: ASKVGGNSNQPQH
abundance: few
j_gene: TRBJ1-5
v_gene: TRBV12-3/TRBV12-4

CDR3aa: ASSERRGVGEQY
abundance: NA
j_gene: TRBJ2-7
v_gene: TRBV28

CDR3aa: ASSQADTQY
abundance: NA
j_gene: TRBJ2-3
v_gene: TRBV3-1

CDR3aa: ASSSSWRTSSYNEQF
abundance: few
j_gene: TRBJ2-1
v_gene: TRBV7-2

CDR3aa: ASSLTKAGREEGNEQF
abundance: many
j_gene: TRBJ2-1
v_gene: TRBV27

CDR3aa: ASSENRPEQY
abundance: many
j_gene: TRBJ2-7
v_gene: TRBV2

CDR3aa: ASSYRDIREGNQPQH
abundance: few
j_gene: TRBJ1-5
v_gene: TRBV6-6

CDR3aa: ASSEYAQPNYGYT
abundance: few
j_gene: TRBJ1-2
v_gene: TRBV2

CDR3aa: ASSLDRTLNTEAF
abundance: NA
j_gene: TRBJ1-1
v_gene: TRBV27

CDR3aa: ASSFRGANVLT
abundance: many
j_gene: TRBJ2-6
v_gene: TRBV11-1

CDR3aa: ASSQDLTSGAQY
abundance: once
j_gene: TRBJ2-3
v_gene: TRBV14

CDR3aa: ASSLVAIRASTDTQY
abundance: NA
j_gene: TRBJ2-3
v_gene: TRBV11-2

CDR3aa: SARDTSGVGNEQF
abundance: many
j_gene: TRBJ2-1
v_gene: TRBV20-1

CDR3aa: ASNQGRVTDTQY
abundance: NA
j_gene: TRBJ2-3
v_gene: TRBV6-5

CDR3aa: ASSVGLVDIQTQY
abundance: NA
j_gene: TRBJ2-5
v_gene: TRBV9

CDR3aa: ASSLEQGYYEQY
abundance: few
j_gene: TRBJ2-7
v_gene: TRBV5-1

CDR3aa: ASRGGRWAVYNEQF
abundance: NA
j_gene: TRBJ2-1
v_gene: TRBV12-3/TRBV12-4

CDR3aa: ASRGGLAYEQY
abundance: few
j_gene: TRBJ2-7
v_gene: TRBV6-2/TRBV6-3

CDR3aa: ASGLELGAQGYEQY
abundance: NA
j_gene: TRBJ2-7
v_gene: TRBV12-3/TRBV12-4

CDR3aa: SARKTGTGRNQPQH
abundance: NA
j_gene: TRBJ1-5
v_gene: TRBV20-1

CDR3aa: ASSFAGGSQPQH
abundance: many
j_gene: TRBJ1-5
v_gene: TRBV12-3/TRBV12-4

CDR3aa: ASSHRGGNSPLH
abundance: few
j_gene: TRBJ1-6
v_gene: TRBV12-3/TRBV12-4

CDR3aa: SAYTLAGSHNEQF
abundance: NA
j_gene: TRBJ2-1
v_gene: TRBV20-1

CDR3aa: SVGGGGTEAF
abundance: many
j_gene: TRBJ1-1
v_gene: TRBV29-1

CDR3aa: ASSYGVYPREQY
abundance: NA
j_gene: TRBJ2-7
v_gene: TRBV6-7

CDR3aa: SAPLAGYQETQY
abundance: many
j_gene: TRBJ2-5
v_gene: TRBV20-1

CDR3aa: ASSVADNYGYT
abundance: few
j_gene: TRBJ1-2
v_gene: TRBV9